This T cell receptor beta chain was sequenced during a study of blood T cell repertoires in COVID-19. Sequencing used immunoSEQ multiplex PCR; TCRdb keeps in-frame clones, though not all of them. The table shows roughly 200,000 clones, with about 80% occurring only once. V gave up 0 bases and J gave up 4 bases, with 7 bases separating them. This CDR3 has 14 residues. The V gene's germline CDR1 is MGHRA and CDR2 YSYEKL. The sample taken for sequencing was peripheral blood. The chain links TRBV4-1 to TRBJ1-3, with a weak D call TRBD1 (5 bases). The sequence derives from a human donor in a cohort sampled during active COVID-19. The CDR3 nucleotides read TGCGCCAGCAGCCAAGAAAAGGGGGGAAACACCATATATTTT. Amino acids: CASSQEKGGNTIYF.